What follows are 2 T cell receptor beta chains derived from one specimen sequenced in a study of blood T cell repertoires in COVID-19. Only in-frame clones appear in the TCRdb table, and some are missing; sequencing was by immunoSEQ multiplex PCR. This table has 150,000 to 200,000 clones, over 80% appearing once. What was sequenced was peripheral blood. These receptors were taken from a woman aged 80 or older with active or convalescent COVID-19.

This clone was picked up a small number of times. This sequence joins TRBV4-3 and TRBJ1-2; no definite D call. V was shortened by 0 bases and J by 1 base, with 12 bases between the two germline ends. CDR3 length: 16 residues. CDR1 LGHNA and CDR2 YSLEER come from the germline V gene. The DNA for the CDR3 is TGCGCCAGCAGCCAAGAGGGCCTCAATAATAACTATGGCTACACCTTC. Translated, it gives CASSQEGLNNNYGYTF.

In the case of this clone: The sample has other DNA sequences that encode this CDR3 too. The chain recombines TRBV4-3 with TRBJ2-3; 9 bases are shared with TRBD2. Germline CDR1 LGHNA, CDR2 YSLEER. CDR3 size: 16 residues. With V trimmed by 1 base and J by 2 bases, 4 bases remained unmatched. CDR3 sequence: CASSQGLAGITDTQYF. For the CDR3, the DNA is TGCGCCAGCAGCCAAGGTCTAGCGGGGATCACAGATACGCAGTATTTT.